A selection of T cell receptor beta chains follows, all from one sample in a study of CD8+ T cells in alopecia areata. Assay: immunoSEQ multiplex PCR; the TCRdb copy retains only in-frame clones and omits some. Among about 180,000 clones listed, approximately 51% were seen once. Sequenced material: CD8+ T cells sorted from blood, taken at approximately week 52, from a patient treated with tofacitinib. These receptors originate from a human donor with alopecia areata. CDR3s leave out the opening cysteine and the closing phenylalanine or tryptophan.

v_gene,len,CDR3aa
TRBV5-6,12,ASSYPRAQETQY
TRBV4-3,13,ASSQDRASGYGYT
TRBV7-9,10,ASQQGDETQY
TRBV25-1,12,ASTLGSSYNEQF
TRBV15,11,ATSRVASETQY
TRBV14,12,ASSQDWSSYEQY
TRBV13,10,ASSLTNTEAF
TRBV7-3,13,ASTPEGPNTGELF
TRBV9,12,ASSATGSTDTQY
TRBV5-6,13,ASSLGTSGRETQY
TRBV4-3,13,ASSQDTRGRNEQF
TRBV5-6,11,ASSLWGSYGYT
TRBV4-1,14,ASSQDAEHGPDTQY
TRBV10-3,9,ATDNNNGQF
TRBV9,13,ASSVEGQGFSPLH
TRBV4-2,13,ASSLDRGLTGELF
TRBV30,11,AWSEVRNYGYT
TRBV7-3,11,ASSPPGSTEAF
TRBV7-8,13,ASSFEVLNTGELF
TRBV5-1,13,ASSTGEGAKNIQY
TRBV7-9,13,ASNLASGGTDTQY
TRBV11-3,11,ASSSPPQETQY
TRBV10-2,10,ASSESSGEAF
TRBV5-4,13,ASSYPDRANYGYT
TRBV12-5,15,ASGSQGQGYHDQPQH
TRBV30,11,AFRLAGGYEQY
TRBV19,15,ASSPPTTDSLQETQY
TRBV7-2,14,ASSLIVFGAKNIQY
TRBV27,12,ASSTTGTFQPQH
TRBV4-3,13,ASSQVTDGDYGYT
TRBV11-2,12,ASSQDWGARTQY
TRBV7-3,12,ASSLGGSNQPRH
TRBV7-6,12,ASSSVTGVHEQY
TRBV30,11,AWSGREAYEQY
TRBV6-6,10,ASSYSRDTQY
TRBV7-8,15,ATQRGSGEVNTGELF
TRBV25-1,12,ASSEREGGQPQH
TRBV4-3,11,ASSPTTGRTQY
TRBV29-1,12,SVGLGQSGNTIY
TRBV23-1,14,ASSQSEGTGDTEAF
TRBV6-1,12,ASSEQETSYEQY
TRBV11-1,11,ASSLQTAYTQY
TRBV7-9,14,ASSLNALGSYNEQF
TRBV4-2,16,ASSQIRDLPAVSQPQH
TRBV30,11,AWSVQGGTIQY
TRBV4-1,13,ASSQARGLNYGYT
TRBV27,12,ASSQDRGYNEQF
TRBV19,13,ATRGPGHANTEAF